This T cell receptor (beta chain) was obtained from a study of cytomegalovirus exposure and HLA in healthy donors. Study background: Approximately 200 million T cells yielded some 120 million unique TCR beta sequences in earlier analysis.

The CDR3 spans 10 residues. Per the germline V gene, CDR1 is DFQATT and CDR2 is SNEGSKA (reference sequence). Details on this clone: One end of the junction does not line up with germline, which may come from a read error.

60 Vbeta and 13 Jbeta primers were used in PCR. The assay was immunoSEQ multiplex PCR, and TCRdb's table has in-frame clones only and misses some. The profile covers 40,000 or so clones, with roughly nine tenths appearing a single time and roughly 2.5% taken by the ten largest. This sequence was found in a woman younger than 30 in good health and CMV-seronegative. The chain joins TRBV20-1 to TRBJ2-1; D gene uncertain. Sequencing used PBMCs. CDR3: CSAPVETLLF. The CDR3, as DNA: TGCAGTGCGCCCGTAGAGACTCTCCTCTTC.